Each of the 16 T cell receptor beta chains below was sequenced from the same sample in a study of shared clonotypes between healthy human individuals (TCRdb year 2020). Preparation of the library involved the immunoSEQ multiplex PCR assay. The table comes from immuneACCESS by way of TCRdb, which keeps in-frame sequences with V and J called. Part of the clones is missing from these tables; in studies checked, under half for an unresolved V gene and the rest for unknown reasons. This sample comprises about 79,000 clones, around 57% of them detected only once. Of the sample, roughly 49% falls within the top ten clones. Sequenced input: memory CD8+ T cells sorted from blood. The cell subset or site label for this specimen denotes: CD45RO+ cells pooled with CCR7-negative TemRA cells. The receptors derive from a man aged 25-40 years in good health.

V is TRBV2 and J is TRBJ2-3; perhaps TRBD1 as D (6 bases). This CDR3 has 16 residues. Per the germline V gene, CDR1 is SNHLY and CDR2 is FYNNEI. Trimming stripped 10 bases from V and 2 bases from J, with 22 bases between. CDR3 DNA sequence: TGTGCCAAACAGGACGAGCGGAAGGGGGTCACAGATACGCAGTATTTT. Translating it yields CAKQDERKGVTDTQYF.

This clone was detected a few times. V and J are TRBV4-3 and TRBJ2-7; TRBD1 aligns across 10 bases. The length of the CDR3 is 15 residues. The trim removed 5 bases at V and 0 bases at J, leaving 4 bases unmatched. Germline CDR1 is LGHNA and CDR2 is YSLEER. The DNA of the CDR3 is TGCGCCAGCAGCTATGGACAGGGGGACTCCTACGAGCAGTACTTC. This translates into CASSYGQGDSYEQYF.

The chain carries TRBV25-1 and TRBJ1-1; a possible D gene is TRBD1 (6 bases). The CDR3 has 14 residues. Germline V gene sequence: CDR1 MGHDK, CDR2 SYGVNS. V was cut by 4 bases and J by 0 bases, with 9 bases left in between. Written as DNA, the CDR3 is TGTGCCAGCAGTGGGGGGCTTATGAACACTGAAGCTTTCTTT. Its protein product is CASSGGLMNTEAFF.

As to this clone: Other DNA sequences of this sample code for an identical CDR3. V and J are TRBV28 and TRBJ2-7; D is unclear. The CDR3 runs to 12 residues. Trimming left V 4 bases short and J 3 bases short, with 7 bases between. Germline V gene data show CDR1 as MDHEN and CDR2 as SYDVKM. The CDR3 here is CASSSPVYEQYF. For the CDR3, the DNA is TGTGCCAGCAGTTCCCCGGTCTACGAGCAGTACTTC.

The CDR3 protein is CASSQGSPGAGEQYF. The CDR3 DNA reads TGCGCCAGCAGCCAAGGAAGTCCGGGAGCTGGCGAGCAGTACTTC. V usage is TRBV4-3 and J usage is TRBJ2-7; D is perhaps TRBD2 (6 bases). The V end was cut by 1 base, the J end by 6 bases, with 16 bases between. The CDR3 runs 15 residues. CDR1 and CDR2 from the germline V gene are LGHNA and YSLEER.

The chain joins TRBV30 to TRBJ2-6; the D is unclear. Germline-derived CDR1 and CDR2 are GTSNPN and SVGIG (reference sequence). Trimming stripped 5 bases from V and 5 bases from J, with 19 bases between. The CDR3 runs to 16 residues. The CDR3 nucleotides read TGTGCCTGGTCGCTTATGCAACAAAGTCGGGCCAACGTCCTGACTTTC. This sequence encodes CAWSLMQQSRANVLTF.

The chain is built from TRBV9 and TRBJ1-1, with D uncertain. In germline, CDR1 is SGDLS, CDR2 YYNGEE. The CDR3 contains 14 residues. V was trimmed by 2 bases and J by 0 bases, leaving 8 bases between them. The CDR3 sequence is CASSVDGMNTEAFF. The CDR3 coding sequence is TGTGCCAGCAGCGTCGACGGCATGAACACTGAAGCTTTCTTT.

This clone has more than one count but fewer than ten. This rearrangement joins TRBV2 to TRBJ2-1; D is ambiguous. Germline V gene sequence: CDR1 SNHLY, CDR2 FYNNEI. The CDR3 extends over 13 amino acids. Trimming took off 0 bases at V and 8 bases at J, with 8 bases between the two ends. CDR3 protein: CASSEAYVDEQFF. DNA of the CDR3: TGTGCCAGCAGTGAAGCGTACGTCGATGAGCAGTTCTTC.

The J gene is TRBJ2-7, the V gene TRBV27; the match to TRBD1 covers 9 bases. The CDR3 has 16 amino acids. J was trimmed by 7 bases and V by 8 bases; bases with no gene match: 18. Germline CDR1 is MNHEY and CDR2 is SMNVEV (reference sequence). This CDR3 reads CASVQLAGQGRGEQYF. The CDR3 nucleotides read TGTGCCAGCGTACAGTTGGCCGGACAGGGGCGGGGGGAGCAGTACTTC.

This clone turned up a few times. The chain links TRBV18 to TRBJ2-3; 12 bases are shared with TRBD2. Germline CDR1 and CDR2: KGHSH and LQKENI. J gave up 6 bases and V 1 base, and 8 bases lay outside the gene matches. There are 17 residues in the CDR3. CDR3 amino acids: CASSPLQTSGRLDTQYF. CDR3 nucleotide sequence: TGTGCCAGCTCACCACTACAGACTAGCGGGAGATTGGATACGCAGTATTTT.

This clone was observed at least ten times. The rearrangement links TRBV7-2 to TRBJ2-7, with 9 positions matching TRBD2. V dropped 2 bases and J dropped 3; count of bases not matched to a gene: 5. Germline CDR1 is SGHTA and CDR2 is FQGNSA. The CDR3 sequence is 15 residues long. The CDR3 coding sequence is TGTGCCAGCAGCTTATCCGGGACTAGCCGCTACGAGCAGTACTTC. It specifies CASSLSGTSRYEQYF.

The V gene is TRBV2, the J gene TRBJ2-1, with D tentatively TRBD1 or TRBD2 (6 bases each). Germline V gives CDR1 SNHLY, CDR2 FYNNEI. V was cut by 1 base and J by 8 bases, with 27 bases left in between. The CDR3 is 19 residues long. CDR3: CASSEGGAGAWRWYYEQFF. The DNA for the CDR3 is TGTGCCAGCAGTGAAGGCGGGGCAGGGGCCTGGCGTTGGTATTATGAGCAGTTCTTC.

The chain is built from TRBV29-1 and TRBJ2-1; 9 bases are shared with TRBD1. Trimming removed 5 bases from V and 1 base from J; junction bases left unmatched: 3. Per the germline V gene, CDR1 is SQVTM and CDR2 is ANQGSEA. The length of the CDR3 is 14 residues. CDR3 loop: CSVTGGLSYNEQFF. The DNA of the CDR3 is TGCAGCGTTACAGGGGGCCTTTCCTACAATGAGCAGTTCTTC.

V and J are TRBV6-5 and TRBJ2-7; TRBD2 aligns across 7 bases. Per the germline V gene, CDR1 is MNHEY and CDR2 is SVGAGI. This CDR3 has 14 amino acids. Losses at the gene ends were 3 bases for V and 4 bases for J; bases not matched to a gene: 6. As DNA, the CDR3 is TGTGCCAGCAGTTATGGCGTGGGGGGGTACGAGCAGTACTTC. Its protein product is CASSYGVGGYEQYF.

The chain is built from TRBV4-1 and TRBJ2-7; 9 bases are shared with TRBD2. The CDR3 consists of 16 residues. Germline V CDR1 and CDR2: MGHRA, YSYEKL. After removal of 0 bases from V and 2 bases from J, the junction contained 5 bases not matched to a gene. CDR3 coding DNA: TGCGCCAGCAGCCAAGAATCACCTAGCGGGACCTACGAGCAGTACTTC. This translates into CASSQESPSGTYEQYF.

The rearrangement joins TRBV5-1 to TRBJ2-7; TRBD1 or TRBD2 may be the D gene (6 bases each). Trimming took 2 bases from V and 5 from J, leaving 17 bases between them. The CDR3 runs to 15 residues. Looked up from germline, CDR1 is SGHRS and CDR2 is YFSETQ. The CDR3 DNA reads TGCGCCAGCAGCTTACAGGGTAGGGGGGCCAACGAGCAGTACTTC. It codes for CASSLQGRGANEQYF. Variable domain in full (rest from reference TRBV5-1 and TRBJ2-7): KAGVTQTPRYLIKTRGQQVTLSCSPISGHRSVSWYQQTPGQGLQFLFEYFSETQRNKGNFPGRFSGRQFSNSRSEMNVSTLELGDSALYLCASSLQGRGANEQYFGPGTRLTVT.